This T cell receptor (beta chain) was identified during a study of T cells in Graves' hyperthyroidism and ophthalmopathy. Overall study context: The blood sample was taken at first diagnosis, before treatment began.

General study points: Model-based prediction identified ophthalmopathy a median around 6.5 months prior to its onset.

The CDR3 runs 14 residues. Deletions cut 1 base from V and 5 bases from J, with 11 bases between. The germline V gene encodes CDR1 SGDLS and CDR2 YYNGEE. This clonotype was counted a few times. Its cognate antigen is unknown. RNA transcripts served as the template for amplifying TCR beta CDR3 regions. HTBI primers were employed in a first-round RT-PCR of the TCR CDR3. MiXCR, applied by TCRdb to the multiplex PCR reads, yields one record per CDR3 protein. Of some 340,000 distinct CDR3 sequences listed, 12% to 15% were seen once; the top ten hold 30% to 40%. The sequence derives from a woman aged 40 to 50 with Graves' ophthalmopathy. Source material: blood. V gene TRBV9 combines with J gene TRBJ2-3, with D perhaps TRBD2 (6 bases). The CDR3 protein is CASSVSPGVDTQYF. The CDR3 nucleotides read TGTGCCAGCAGCGTATCCCCGGGAGTAGATACGCAGTATTTT. The variable domain in full, with the rest retrieved from reference TRBV9 and TRBJ2-3, is DSGVTQTPKHLITATGQRVTLRCSPRSGDLSVYWYQQSLDQGLQFLIQYYNGEERAKGNILERFSAQQFPDLHSELNLSSLELGDSALYFCASSVSPGVDTQYFGPGTRLTVL.